This T cell receptor beta chain was found in a study of control samples from healthy donors and cancer patients. The CDR3 is made up of 13 amino acids. Trimming removed 1 base at V and 9 bases at J, with 13 bases between. Germline CDR1 and CDR2: GTSNPN and SVGIG (reference sequence). The repertoire was sequenced with immunoSEQ multiplex PCR; TCRdb's copy has only in-frame clones and lacks some. Of 150,000 to 200,000 clones listed, approximately 96% are singletons. This rearrangement joins TRBV30 to TRBJ1-5; D is undetermined. The receptor's source is a woman in her thirties or forties in good health. Sequenced input: blood. The CDR3 region has the DNA TGTGCCTGGAGTGATGGGATTATGGGGCCCCAGCATTTT. The encoded protein is CAWSDGIMGPQHF.